Shown below are 20 T cell receptor beta chains from a single sample sequenced in a study of T cell responses to AZD1222 COVID-19 vaccine. Assay used: immunoSEQ multiplex PCR; TCRdb lists only in-frame clones, some missing. The table records tens of thousands of clones, roughly 90% of them present only once. The specimen comprised peripheral blood, sampled on day 0 of AZD1222 vaccination. The receptors here all came from an adult in good health.

The J gene is TRBJ2-7, the V gene TRBV7-2, with D uncertain. V gave up 1 base and J gave up 3 bases, with 10 bases separating them. The germline CDR1 and CDR2 sequences are SGHTA and FQGNSA. This CDR3 spans 14 amino acids. In nucleotides, the CDR3 is TGTGCCAGCAGCTTAGTGTCGGCATACTACGAGCAGTACTTC. The encoded protein is CASSLVSAYYEQYF. The entire variable domain, with the rest obtained from reference TRBV7-2 and TRBJ2-7, is as follows: GAGVSQSPSNKVTEKGKDVELRCDPISGHTALYWYRQSLGQGLEFLIYFQGNSAPDKSGLPSDRFSAERTGGSVSTLTIQRTQQEDSAVYLCASSLVSAYYEQYFGPGTRLTVT.

The chain recombines TRBV19 with TRBJ1-1; no clear D. Per germline, CDR1 LNHDA and CDR2 SQIVND (reference sequence). CDR3 length: 10 residues. Trimming pared 8 bases from V and 7 bases from J, leaving 8 bases between. The DNA for the CDR3 is TGTGCCAGTGTTCACGGTGAAGCTTTCTTT. This translates into CASVHGEAFF.

In this sample, this clone turned up once. The genes are TRBV27 and TRBJ1-2, with no clear D. Germline CDR1 and CDR2: MNHEY and SMNVEV (reference sequence). V gave up 6 bases and J gave up 8 bases, with 16 bases separating them. This CDR3 has 13 amino acids. DNA of the CDR3: TGTGCCAGCAGCCACGACGGGCCCGACGGCTACACCTTC. Amino acids: CASSHDGPDGYTF.

The gene calls are TRBV18 and TRBJ2-3, with TRBD2 matching 9 bases. This CDR3 contains 19 residues. Germline V lookup: CDR1 KGHSH, CDR2 LQKENI. Trimming removed 3 bases from V and 6 bases from J; junction bases left unmatched: 19. DNA for the CDR3: TGTGCCAGCTCACCGATTCCCCCCGTATTGCGGGGGGGCAGTGATACGCAGTATTTT. Its translation is CASSPIPPVLRGGSDTQYF.

This clone was found a few times. The CDR3 bases are TGTGCCAGCTCACCAGGGTCCCAGACAGATACGCAGTATTTT. It is translated as CASSPGSQTDTQYF. The gene calls are TRBV18 and TRBJ2-3; no firm D call. The ends were cut back, 2 bases at V and 3 bases at J, with 9 bases in the middle. This CDR3 comprises 14 residues. Germline V gene lookup returns CDR1 KGHSH and CDR2 LQKENI.

The chain has TRBV28 and TRBJ2-3, with TRBD1 matching 8 bases. Germline trimming cut 5 bases from V and 3 bases from J; bases unmatched to any gene: 10. Germline CDR1 reads MDHEN; CDR2 reads SYDVKM. The CDR3 consists of 16 residues. This CDR3 reads CASSPGTGSPTDTQYF. The CDR3 region has the DNA TGTGCCAGCAGTCCTGGGACAGGAAGCCCGACAGATACGCAGTATTTT.

The rearrangement links TRBV25-1 to TRBJ1-2; TRBD1 matches 7 bases. With 3 bases clipped from V and 5 bases from J, the junction kept 6 bases outside the gene matches. This CDR3 comprises 14 residues. Germline CDR1 is MGHDK and CDR2 is SYGVNS. The CDR3 protein is CASSDSTGRYGYTF. The CDR3 DNA reads as TGTGCCAGCAGTGATTCGACAGGGCGATATGGCTACACCTTC.

The chain combines TRBV11-2 with TRBJ1-6, with D possibly being TRBD1 (5 bases). The V end lost 5 bases, the J end lost 4 bases, and 18 bases lay between the germline ends. The length of the CDR3 is 17 residues. In germline, CDR1 is SGHAT, CDR2 FQNNGV. The DNA of the CDR3 is TGTGCCAGCAGCCCTGGGATCGCGGGACCTTATAATTCACCCCTCCACTTT. It translates to CASSPGIAGPYNSPLHF.

This clone has a single count. This chain connects TRBV15 to TRBJ1-2, with a tentative D call TRBD1 (6 bases). Deletions cut 1 base from V and 1 base from J, with 10 bases between. This CDR3 has 15 amino acids. Germline V gene data show CDR1 as LNHNV and CDR2 as YYDKDF (reference sequence). CDR3 nucleotide sequence: TGTGCCACCAGCAGAGGGGACACGAGTAACTATGGCTACACCTTC. It encodes CATSRGDTSNYGYTF.

The rearrangement links TRBV7-9 to TRBJ2-7; D gene ambiguous. The CDR3 runs 13 residues. CDR1 SEHNR and CDR2 FQNEAQ come from the germline V gene (reference sequence). Trimming cost V 3 bases and J 2 bases, with 8 bases left between them. The DNA for the CDR3 is TGTGCCAGCAGCTTCGGGCAGACCTACGAGCAGTACTTC. This gives the protein CASSFGQTYEQYF.

The chain employs TRBV5-4 and TRBJ2-2; 9 bases fit TRBD1. There are 15 residues in the CDR3. CDR1 is SGHNT, CDR2 YYREEE, per germline (reference sequence). Trimming at V came to 3 bases and at J to 7 bases, leaving 7 bases not matched to a gene. The CDR3 protein is CASSWDRAEGGELFF. CDR3 coding DNA: TGTGCCAGCAGCTGGGACAGGGCGGAGGGCGGGGAGCTGTTTTTT.

This clone appeared a single time. The chain couples TRBV7-2 to TRBJ2-3, with TRBD2 matching over 12 bases. V lost 4 bases and J lost 7; bases outside the gene matches: 6. Germline-derived CDR1 and CDR2 are SGHTA and FQGNSA. The CDR3 is made up of 15 amino acids. This chain's CDR3 is CASSSLAGGPYTQYF. The DNA of the CDR3 is TGTGCCAGCAGCTCCCTAGCGGGGGGGCCGTATACGCAGTATTTT.

This chain joins TRBV5-5 and TRBJ2-2; TRBD1 matches at 7 bases. The length of the CDR3 is 16 residues. V lost 4 bases and J lost 6; bases outside the gene matches: 12. Per germline, CDR1 SGHKS and CDR2 YYEKEE (reference sequence). CDR3 protein: CASSRAGQEAAGELFF. The CDR3 nucleotides are TGTGCCAGCAGCCGAGCCGGACAGGAAGCCGCCGGGGAGCTGTTTTTT.

V usage is TRBV6-2 or TRBV6-3 and J usage is TRBJ2-5; no firm D call. V lost 1 base, J lost 2 bases, and 8 bases lay in between. The CDR3 spans 14 residues. Germline CDR1 reads MNHEY; CDR2 reads SVGEGT. The CDR3, as DNA: TGTGCCAGCAGTTACTTACTAATGCAAGAGACCCAGTACTTC. Protein: CASSYLLMQETQYF.

The chain joins TRBV5-4 to TRBJ1-3; 9 bases line up with TRBD1. CDR1 SGHNT and CDR2 YYREEE come from the germline V gene (reference sequence). The CDR3 runs 16 residues. Germline trimming cut 4 bases from V and 0 bases from J; bases unmatched to any gene: 5. The DNA for the CDR3 is TGTGCCAGCAGCAGACAGGGGGATCTCTCTGGAAACACCATATATTTT. Translating it yields CASSRQGDLSGNTIYF.

The J gene is TRBJ2-3, the V gene TRBV7-2, with 12 bases matching TRBD2. The CDR3 runs 16 residues. Germline V CDR1 and CDR2: SGHTA, FQGNSA. V was clipped by 3 bases and J by 7 bases; unmatched bases: 8. For the CDR3, the DNA is TGTGCCAGCAGCTTTGGGCTAGCGGGGGGGCCATATACGCAGTATTTT. This gives the protein CASSFGLAGGPYTQYF.

The chain links TRBV28 to TRBJ1-5, with D unclear. Trimming removed 4 bases from V and 7 bases from J, with 11 bases in between. The length of the CDR3 is 13 residues. Germline loops: CDR1 MDHEN, CDR2 SYDVKM. The CDR3: CASSSIRAQPQHF. CDR3 in DNA: TGTGCCAGCAGTTCAATACGGGCACAGCCCCAGCATTTT.

This chain links TRBV6-5 with TRBJ1-2; 8 positions match TRBD1. The CDR3 contains 15 residues. Germline assignment: CDR1 MNHEY and CDR2 SVGAGI. The junction had 7 bases not matched to a gene; V was cut back by 2 bases and J by 5 bases. In DNA form, the CDR3 reads TGTGCCAGCAGTTACGAAGGACAGGGAGATTATGGCTACACCTTC. This sequence encodes CASSYEGQGDYGYTF.

CDR3 in amino acids: CASSESNEELAFF. CDR3 in DNA: TGTGCCAGCAGTGAATCGAACGAAGAGCTTGCTTTCTTT. The chain carries TRBV25-1 and TRBJ1-1; D is unresolved. Germline V CDR1 and CDR2: MGHDK, SYGVNS. This CDR3 contains 13 residues. The ends were cut back, 1 base at V and 11 bases at J, with 14 bases in the middle. The full variable domain, in which reference TRBV25-1 and TRBJ1-1 provide the parts outside the CDR3, is EADIYQTPRYLVIGTGKKITLECSQTMGHDKMYWYQQDPGMELHLIHYSYGVNSTEKGDLSSESTVSRIRTEHFPLTLESARPSHTSQYLCASSESNEELAFFGQGTRLTVV.

The gene calls are TRBV6-6 and TRBJ1-1; D gene unclear. This CDR3 has 14 amino acids. The V end was cut by 6 bases, the J end by 3 bases, with 14 bases between. CDR1 and CDR2 (germline): MNHNY, SVGAGI (reference sequence). CDR3 in DNA: TGTGCCAGCAGCAGGCAGTACCTCGACACTGAAGCTTTCTTT. This encodes CASSRQYLDTEAFF.